The sequence of this T cell receptor (beta chain) was determined in a study of Ad26.COV2.S vaccination and SARS-CoV-2 variants. As for the study in general: By the intramuscular route, Ad26.COV2.S was given once, or twice 56 days apart.

Treatment reported: about 20 received Ad26.COV2.S at low or high dose, single or two shots; about 5 received placebo; per-sample allocation not given. Collection of the samples took place on day 63 after the first injection of vaccine or placebo. The protocol was immunoSEQ multiplex PCR, while the TCRdb copy is restricted to in-frame clones and leaves out a portion. The profile shows around 450,000 clones, 89% of them singletons. The germline V gene encodes CDR1 MDHEN and CDR2 SYDVKM. J was trimmed by 5 bases and V by 4 bases; bases with no gene match: 7. CDR3 length: 15 residues. The receptor's source is a person between 18 and 59 years old who received the Ad26.COV2.S COVID-19 vaccine or a placebo. This rearrangement joins TRBV28 to TRBJ2-5, with 10 bases that match TRBD2. This specimen consisted of peripheral blood, obtained in a trial of Ad26.COV2.S vaccine versus placebo. The CDR3, as DNA: TGTGCCAGCAGTTCCGGGGGGACTAGCGAGGAGACCCAGTACTTC. Protein sequence: CASSSGGTSEETQYF.